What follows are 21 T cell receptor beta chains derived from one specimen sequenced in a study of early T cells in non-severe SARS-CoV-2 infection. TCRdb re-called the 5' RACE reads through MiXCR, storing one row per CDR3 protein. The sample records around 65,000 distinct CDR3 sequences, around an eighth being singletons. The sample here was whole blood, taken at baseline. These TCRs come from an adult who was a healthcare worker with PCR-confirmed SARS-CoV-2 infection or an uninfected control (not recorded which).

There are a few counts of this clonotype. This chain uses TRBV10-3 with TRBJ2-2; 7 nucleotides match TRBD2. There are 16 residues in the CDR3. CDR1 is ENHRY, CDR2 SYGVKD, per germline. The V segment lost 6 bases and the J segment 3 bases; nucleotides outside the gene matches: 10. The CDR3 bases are TGTGCCATCAGAAGCGGGGACGTCCCGGACACCGGGGAGCTGTTTTTT. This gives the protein CAIRSGDVPDTGELFF.

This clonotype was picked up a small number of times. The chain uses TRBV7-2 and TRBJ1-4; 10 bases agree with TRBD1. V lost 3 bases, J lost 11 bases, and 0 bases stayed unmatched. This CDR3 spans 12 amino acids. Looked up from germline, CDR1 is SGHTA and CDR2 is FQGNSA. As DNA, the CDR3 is TGTGCCAGCAGCTTGGGACAGGGGAAACTGTTTTTT. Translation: CASSLGQGKLFF.

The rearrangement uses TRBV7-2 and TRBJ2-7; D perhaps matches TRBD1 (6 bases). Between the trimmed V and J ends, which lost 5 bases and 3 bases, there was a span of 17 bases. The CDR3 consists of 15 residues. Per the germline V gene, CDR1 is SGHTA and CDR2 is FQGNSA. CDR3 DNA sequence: TGTGCCAGCAGCCCAAGAGCCGGACAGCACTACGAGCAGTACTTC. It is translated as CASSPRAGQHYEQYF.

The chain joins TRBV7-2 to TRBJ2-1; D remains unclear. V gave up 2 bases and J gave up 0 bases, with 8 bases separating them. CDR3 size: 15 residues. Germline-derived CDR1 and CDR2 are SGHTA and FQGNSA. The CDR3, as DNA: TGTGCCAGCAGCTTATCCCGATACTCCTACAATGAGCAGTTCTTC. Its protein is CASSLSRYSYNEQFF.

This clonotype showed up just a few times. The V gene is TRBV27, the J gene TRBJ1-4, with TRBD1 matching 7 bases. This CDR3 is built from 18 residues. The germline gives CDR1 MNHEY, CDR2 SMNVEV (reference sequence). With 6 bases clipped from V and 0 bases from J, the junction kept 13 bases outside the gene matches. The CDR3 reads CASRKEAGQVATNEKLFF. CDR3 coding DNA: TGTGCCAGCAGGAAAGAAGCCGGACAGGTTGCAACTAATGAAAAACTGTTTTTT.

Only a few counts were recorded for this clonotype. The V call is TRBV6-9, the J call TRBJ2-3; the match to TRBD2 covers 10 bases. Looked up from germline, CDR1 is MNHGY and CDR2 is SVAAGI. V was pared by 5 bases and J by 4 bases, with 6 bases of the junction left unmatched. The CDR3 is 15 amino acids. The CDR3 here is CASSLTSGKSDTQYF. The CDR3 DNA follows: TGTGCCAGCAGTCTTACTAGCGGGAAGTCAGATACGCAGTATTTT.

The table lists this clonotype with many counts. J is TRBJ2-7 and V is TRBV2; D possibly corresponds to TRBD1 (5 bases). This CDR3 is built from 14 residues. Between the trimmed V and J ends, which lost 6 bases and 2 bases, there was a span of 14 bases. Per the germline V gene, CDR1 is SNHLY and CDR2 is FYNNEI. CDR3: CASSPVGQAYEQYF. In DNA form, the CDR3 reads TGTGCCAGCAGCCCAGTGGGGCAGGCCTACGAGCAGTACTTC.

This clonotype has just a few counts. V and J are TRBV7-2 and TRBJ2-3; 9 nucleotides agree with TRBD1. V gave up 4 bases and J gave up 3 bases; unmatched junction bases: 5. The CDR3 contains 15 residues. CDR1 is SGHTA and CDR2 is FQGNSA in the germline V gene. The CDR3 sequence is CASSSRDRVTDTQYF. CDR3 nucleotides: TGTGCCAGCAGCTCCCGGGACAGGGTTACAGATACGCAGTATTTT. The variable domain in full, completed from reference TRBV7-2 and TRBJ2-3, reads GAGVSQSPSNKVTEKGKDVELRCDPISGHTALYWYRQSLGQGLEFLIYFQGNSAPDKSGLPSDRFSAERTGGSVSTLTIQRTQQEDSAVYLCASSSRDRVTDTQYFGPGTRLTVL.

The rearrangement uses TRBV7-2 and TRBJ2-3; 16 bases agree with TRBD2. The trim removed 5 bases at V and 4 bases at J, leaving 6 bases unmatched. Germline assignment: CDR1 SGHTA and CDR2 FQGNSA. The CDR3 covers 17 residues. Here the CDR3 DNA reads TGTGCCAGCAGCCCCGGGACTAGCGGGAGGGTGGCAGATACGCAGTATTTT. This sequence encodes CASSPGTSGRVADTQYF.

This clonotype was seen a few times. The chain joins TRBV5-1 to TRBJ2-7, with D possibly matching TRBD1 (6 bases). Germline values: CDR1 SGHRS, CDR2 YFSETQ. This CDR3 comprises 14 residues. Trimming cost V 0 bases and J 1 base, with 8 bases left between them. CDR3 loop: CASSLVGQSYEQYF. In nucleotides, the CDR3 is TGCGCCAGCAGCTTGGTAGGACAGTCCTACGAGCAGTACTTC.

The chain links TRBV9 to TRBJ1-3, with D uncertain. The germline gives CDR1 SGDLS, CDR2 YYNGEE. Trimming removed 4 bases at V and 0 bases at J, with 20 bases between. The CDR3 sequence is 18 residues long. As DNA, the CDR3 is TGTGCCAGCAGCCCCCGTGCTTTACTTCGGAGCTCTGGAAACACCATATATTTT. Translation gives CASSPRALLRSSGNTIYF.

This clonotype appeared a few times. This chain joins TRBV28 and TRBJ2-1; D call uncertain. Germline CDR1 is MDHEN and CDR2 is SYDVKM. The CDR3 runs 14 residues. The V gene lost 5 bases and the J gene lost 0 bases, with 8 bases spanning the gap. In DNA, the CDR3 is TGTGCCAGCAGTCCAGCTAGCTCCTACAATGAGCAGTTCTTC. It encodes CASSPASSYNEQFF. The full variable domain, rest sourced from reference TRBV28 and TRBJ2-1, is DVKVTQSSRYLVKRTGEKVFLECVQDMDHENMFWYRQDPGLGLRLIYFSYDVKMKEKGDIPEGYSVSREKKERFSLILESASTNQTSMYLCASSPASSYNEQFFGPGTRLTVL.

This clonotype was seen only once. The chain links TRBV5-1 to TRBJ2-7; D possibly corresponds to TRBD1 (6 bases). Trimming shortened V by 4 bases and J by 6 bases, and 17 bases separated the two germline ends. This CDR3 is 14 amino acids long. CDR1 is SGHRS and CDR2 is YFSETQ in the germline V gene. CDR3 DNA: TGCGCCAGCAGCACAGGGACGGACCCTCTCGAGCAGTACTTC. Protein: CASSTGTDPLEQYF.

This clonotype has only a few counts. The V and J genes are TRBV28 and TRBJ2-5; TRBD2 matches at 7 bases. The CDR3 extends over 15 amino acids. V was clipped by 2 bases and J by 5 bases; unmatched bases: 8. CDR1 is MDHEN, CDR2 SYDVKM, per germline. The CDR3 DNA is TGTGCCAGCAGTTTACCAGCGGGACGCGTGGAGACCCAGTACTTC. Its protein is CASSLPAGRVETQYF.

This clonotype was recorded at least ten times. The CDR3 sequence is CASSYSPGTSSFGQFF. In nucleotides, the CDR3 is TGTGCCAGCAGTTACTCCCCCGGGACTAGCAGTTTTGGGCAGTTCTTC. The rearrangement joins TRBV6-2 or TRBV6-3 to TRBJ2-1; 9 positions match TRBD2. The CDR3 is 16 amino acids. V shed 0 bases, J shed 12 bases, and the junction held 12 bases outside the gene matches. Germline lookup yields CDR1 MNHEY and CDR2 SVGEGT.

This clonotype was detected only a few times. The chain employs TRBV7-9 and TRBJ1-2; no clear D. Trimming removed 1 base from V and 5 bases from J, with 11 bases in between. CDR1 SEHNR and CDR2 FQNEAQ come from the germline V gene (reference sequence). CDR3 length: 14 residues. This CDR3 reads CASSLGGPYYGYTF. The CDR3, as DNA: TGTGCCAGCAGCTTAGGAGGTCCCTATTATGGCTACACCTTC. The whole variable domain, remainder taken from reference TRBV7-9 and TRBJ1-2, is DTGVSQNPRHKITKRGQNVTFRCDPISEHNRLYWYRQTLGQGPEFLTYFQNEAQLEKSRLLSDRFSAERPKGSFSTLEIQRTEQGDSAMYLCASSLGGPYYGYTFGSGTRLTVV.

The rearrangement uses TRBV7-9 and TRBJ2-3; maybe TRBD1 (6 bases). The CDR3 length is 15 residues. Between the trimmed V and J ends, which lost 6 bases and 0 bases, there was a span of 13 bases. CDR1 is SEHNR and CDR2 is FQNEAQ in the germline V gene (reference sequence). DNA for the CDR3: TGTGCCAGCAGTCCAGTGGGGGCCAGCACAGATACGCAGTATTTT. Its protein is CASSPVGASTDTQYF.

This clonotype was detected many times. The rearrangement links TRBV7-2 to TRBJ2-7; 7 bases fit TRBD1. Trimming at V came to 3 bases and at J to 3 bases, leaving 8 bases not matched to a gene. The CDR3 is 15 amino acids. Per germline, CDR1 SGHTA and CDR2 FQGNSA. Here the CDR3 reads CASSLAYRGHYEQYF. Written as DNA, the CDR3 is TGTGCCAGCAGCTTGGCGTACAGGGGACACTACGAGCAGTACTTC.

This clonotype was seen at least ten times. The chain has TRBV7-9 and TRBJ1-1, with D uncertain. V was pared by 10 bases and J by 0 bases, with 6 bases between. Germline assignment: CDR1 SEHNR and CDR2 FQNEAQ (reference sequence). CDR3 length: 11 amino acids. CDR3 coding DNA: TGTGCCACCAAAATGAACACTGAAGCTTTCTTT. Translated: CATKMNTEAFF.

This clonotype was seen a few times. This chain's CDR3 is CASSHDQTYGYTF. CDR3 sequence (DNA): TGTGCCAGCAGCCACGACCAGACCTATGGCTACACCTTC. The J gene is TRBJ1-2, the V gene TRBV6-6; D gene uncertain. Trimming took off 6 bases at V and 4 bases at J, with 12 bases between the two ends. Germline lookup yields CDR1 MNHNY and CDR2 SVGAGI (reference sequence). This CDR3 contains 13 residues.

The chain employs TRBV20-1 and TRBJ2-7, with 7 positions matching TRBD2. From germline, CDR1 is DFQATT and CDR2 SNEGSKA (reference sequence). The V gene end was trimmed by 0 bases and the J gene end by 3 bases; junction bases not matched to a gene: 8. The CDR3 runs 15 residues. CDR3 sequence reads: CSARDGSSGDYEQYF. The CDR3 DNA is TGCAGTGCTAGAGATGGGTCTAGCGGAGACTACGAGCAGTACTTC.